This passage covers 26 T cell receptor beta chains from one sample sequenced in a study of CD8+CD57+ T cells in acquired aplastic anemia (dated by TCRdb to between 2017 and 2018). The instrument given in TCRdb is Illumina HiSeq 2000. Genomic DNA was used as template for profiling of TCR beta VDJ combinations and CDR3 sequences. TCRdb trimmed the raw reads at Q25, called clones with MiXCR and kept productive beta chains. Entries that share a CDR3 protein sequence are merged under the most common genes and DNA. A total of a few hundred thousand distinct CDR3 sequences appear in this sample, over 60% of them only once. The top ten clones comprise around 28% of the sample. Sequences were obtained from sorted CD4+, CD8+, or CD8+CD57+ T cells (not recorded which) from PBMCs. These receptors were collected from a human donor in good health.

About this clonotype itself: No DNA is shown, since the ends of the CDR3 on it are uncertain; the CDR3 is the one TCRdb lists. CDR3 amino acids: CASSVAGGIIF. The genes are TRBV5-5 and TRBJ2-3; the D call TRBD2 from the table was never checked on the DNA. In germline, CDR1 is SGHKS, CDR2 YYEKEE (reference sequence). Inclusive of both ends, the CDR3 amounts to 11 amino acids.

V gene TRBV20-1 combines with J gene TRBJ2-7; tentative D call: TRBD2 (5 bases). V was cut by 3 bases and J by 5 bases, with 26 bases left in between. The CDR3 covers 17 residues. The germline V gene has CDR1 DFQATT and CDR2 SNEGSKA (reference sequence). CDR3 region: CSASGDRECGSFDEQYF. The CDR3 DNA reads TGCAGTGCTAGTGGTGATCGGGAATGTGGCTCGTTCGACGAGCAGTACTTC.

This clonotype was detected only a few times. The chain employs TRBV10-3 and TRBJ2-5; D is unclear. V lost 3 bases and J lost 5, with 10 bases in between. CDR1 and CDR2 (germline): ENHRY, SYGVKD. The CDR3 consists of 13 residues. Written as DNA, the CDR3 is TGTGCCATCAGTGATGGAGTGGTGGAGACCCAGTACTTC. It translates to CAISDGVVETQYF.

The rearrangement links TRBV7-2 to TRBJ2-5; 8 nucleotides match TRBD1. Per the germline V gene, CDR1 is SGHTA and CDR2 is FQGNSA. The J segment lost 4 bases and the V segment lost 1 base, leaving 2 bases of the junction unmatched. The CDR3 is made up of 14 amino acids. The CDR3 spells CASSLDDRGETQYF. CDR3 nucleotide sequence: TGTGCCAGCAGCTTAGACGACAGGGGAGAGACCCAGTACTTC.

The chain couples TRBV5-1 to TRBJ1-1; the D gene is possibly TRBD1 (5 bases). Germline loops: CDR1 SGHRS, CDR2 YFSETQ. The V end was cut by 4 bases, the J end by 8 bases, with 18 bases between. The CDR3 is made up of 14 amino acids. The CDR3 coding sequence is TGCGCCAGCAGCCCCGGCCCAGGGCAGTACGAAGCTTTCTTT. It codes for CASSPGPGQYEAFF.

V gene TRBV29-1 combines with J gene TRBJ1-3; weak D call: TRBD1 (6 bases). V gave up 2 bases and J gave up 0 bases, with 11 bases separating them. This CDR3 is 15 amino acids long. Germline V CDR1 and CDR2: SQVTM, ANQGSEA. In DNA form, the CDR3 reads TGCAGCGTTGAAACAGGGACCTCCTCTGGAAACACCATATATTTT. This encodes CSVETGTSSGNTIYF.

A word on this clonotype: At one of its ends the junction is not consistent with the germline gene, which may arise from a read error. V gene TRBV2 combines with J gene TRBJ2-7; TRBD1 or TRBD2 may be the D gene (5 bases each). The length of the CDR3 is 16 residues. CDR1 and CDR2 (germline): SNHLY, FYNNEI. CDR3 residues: CASSEAGTASSYERYF. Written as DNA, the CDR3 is TGTGCCAGCAGTGAAGCAGGGACCGCCAGCTCCTACGAGCGGTACTTC.

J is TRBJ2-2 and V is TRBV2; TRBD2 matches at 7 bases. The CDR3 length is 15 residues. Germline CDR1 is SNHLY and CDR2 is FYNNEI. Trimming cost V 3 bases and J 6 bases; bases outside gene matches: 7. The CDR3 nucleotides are TGTGCCAGCAGTGAGTTTGCGGGAGTCCCCGGGGAGCTGTTTTTT. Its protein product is CASSEFAGVPGELFF.

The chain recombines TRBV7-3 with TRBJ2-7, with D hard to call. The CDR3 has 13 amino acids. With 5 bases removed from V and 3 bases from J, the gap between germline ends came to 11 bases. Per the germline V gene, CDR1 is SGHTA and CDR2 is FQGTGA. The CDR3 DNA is TGTGCCAGCAGCCCATCGCAGATCTACGAGCAGTACTTC. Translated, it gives CASSPSQIYEQYF.

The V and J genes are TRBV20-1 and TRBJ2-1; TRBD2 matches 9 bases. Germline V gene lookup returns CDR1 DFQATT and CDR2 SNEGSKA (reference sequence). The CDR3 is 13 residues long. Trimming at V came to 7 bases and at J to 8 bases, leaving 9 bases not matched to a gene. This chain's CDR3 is CSVGGGAGYEQFF. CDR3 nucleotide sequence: TGCAGTGTTGGCGGGGGGGCCGGCTATGAGCAGTTCTTC.

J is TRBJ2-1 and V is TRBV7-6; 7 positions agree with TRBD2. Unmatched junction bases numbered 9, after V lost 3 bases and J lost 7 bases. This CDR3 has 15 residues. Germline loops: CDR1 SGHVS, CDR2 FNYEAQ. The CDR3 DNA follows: TGTGCCAGCAGCTTGAGGGCGGGAGCCGGAAATGAGCAGTTCTTC. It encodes CASSLRAGAGNEQFF.

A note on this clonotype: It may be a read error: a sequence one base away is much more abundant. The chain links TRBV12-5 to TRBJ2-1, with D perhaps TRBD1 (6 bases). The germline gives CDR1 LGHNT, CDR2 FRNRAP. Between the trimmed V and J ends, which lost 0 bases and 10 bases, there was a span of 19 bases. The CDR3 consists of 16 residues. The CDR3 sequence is CASGLVQGHVLYEQFF. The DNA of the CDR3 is TGTGCTAGTGGTTTGGTACAGGGACACGTTCTCTACGAGCAGTTCTTC.

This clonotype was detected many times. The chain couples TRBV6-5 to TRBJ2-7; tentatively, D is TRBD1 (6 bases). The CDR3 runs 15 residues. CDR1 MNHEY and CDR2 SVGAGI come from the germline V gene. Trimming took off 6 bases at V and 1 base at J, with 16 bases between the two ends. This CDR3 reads CASREDRDTSYEQYF. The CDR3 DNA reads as TGTGCCAGCAGAGAAGACCGGGACACTTCCTACGAGCAGTACTTC.

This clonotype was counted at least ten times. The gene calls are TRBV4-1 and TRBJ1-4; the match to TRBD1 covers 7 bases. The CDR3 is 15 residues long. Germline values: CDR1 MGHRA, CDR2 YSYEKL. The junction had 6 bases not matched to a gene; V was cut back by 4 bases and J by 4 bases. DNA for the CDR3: TGCGCCAGCAGCCGGGGACAGCCAGATAATGAAAAACTGTTTTTT. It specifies CASSRGQPDNEKLFF.

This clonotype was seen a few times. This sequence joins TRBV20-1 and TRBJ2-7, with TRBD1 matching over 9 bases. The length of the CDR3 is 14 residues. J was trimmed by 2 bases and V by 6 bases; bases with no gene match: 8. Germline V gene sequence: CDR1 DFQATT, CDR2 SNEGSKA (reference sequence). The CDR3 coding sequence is TGCAGTGCCAGACTGGGGGACAGGGCCTACGAGCAGTACTTC. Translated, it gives CSARLGDRAYEQYF.

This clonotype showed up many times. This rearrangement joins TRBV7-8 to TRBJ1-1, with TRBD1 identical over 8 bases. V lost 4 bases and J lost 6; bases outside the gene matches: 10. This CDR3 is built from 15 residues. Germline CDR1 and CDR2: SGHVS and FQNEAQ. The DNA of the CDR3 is TGTGCCAGCAGCTCCCAGGACAGGGCCACCTCTGAAGCTTTCTTT. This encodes CASSSQDRATSEAFF.

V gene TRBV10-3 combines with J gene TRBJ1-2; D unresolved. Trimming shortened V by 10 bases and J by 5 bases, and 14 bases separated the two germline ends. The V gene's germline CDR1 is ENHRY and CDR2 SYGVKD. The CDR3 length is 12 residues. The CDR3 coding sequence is TGTGCCAGCATGTCGGCAGATTATGGCTACACCTTC. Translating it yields CASMSADYGYTF.

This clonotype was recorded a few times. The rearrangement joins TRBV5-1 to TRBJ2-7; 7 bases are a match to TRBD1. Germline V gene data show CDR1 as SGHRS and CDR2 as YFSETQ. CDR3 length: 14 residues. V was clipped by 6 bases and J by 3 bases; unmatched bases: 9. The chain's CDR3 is CASTPATGSYEQYF. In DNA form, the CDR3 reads TGCGCCAGCACGCCCGCGACAGGGAGCTACGAGCAGTACTTC.

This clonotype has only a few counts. CDR3 in amino acids: CSAGQQGVTEAFF. CDR3 sequence (DNA): TGCAGCGCTGGACAACAGGGTGTCACTGAAGCTTTCTTT. The chain uses TRBV29-1 and TRBJ1-1; a weak D match, TRBD1 (6 bases). Trimming stripped 7 bases from V and 4 bases from J, with 16 bases between. From germline, CDR1 is SQVTM and CDR2 ANQGSEA. This CDR3 region has 13 residues. The complete variable domain, with remaining parts taken from reference TRBV29-1 and TRBJ1-1, reads SAVISQKPSRDICQRGTSLTIQCQVDSQVTMMFWYRQQPGQSLTLIATANQGSEATYESGFVIDKFPISRPNLTFSTLTVSNMSPEDSSIYLCSAGQQGVTEAFFGQGTRLTVV.

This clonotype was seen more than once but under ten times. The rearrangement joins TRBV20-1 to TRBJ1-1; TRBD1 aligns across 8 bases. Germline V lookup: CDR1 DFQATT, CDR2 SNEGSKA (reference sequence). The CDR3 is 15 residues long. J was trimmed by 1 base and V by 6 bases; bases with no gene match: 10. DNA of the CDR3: TGCAGTGCAACCTCAGACAGGGGAAGGAACACTGAAGCTTTCTTT. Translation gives CSATSDRGRNTEAFF.

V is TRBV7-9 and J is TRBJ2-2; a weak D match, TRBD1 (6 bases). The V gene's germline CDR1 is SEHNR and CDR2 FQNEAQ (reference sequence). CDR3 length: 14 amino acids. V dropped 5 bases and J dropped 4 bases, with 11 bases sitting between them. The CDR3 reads CASSGDRITGELFF. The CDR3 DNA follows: TGTGCCAGCAGCGGCGACAGGATCACCGGGGAGCTGTTTTTT.

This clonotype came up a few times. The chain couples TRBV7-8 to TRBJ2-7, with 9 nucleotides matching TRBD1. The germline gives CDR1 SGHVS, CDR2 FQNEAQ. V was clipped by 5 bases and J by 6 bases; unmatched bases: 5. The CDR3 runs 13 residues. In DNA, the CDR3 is TGTGCCAGCAGCCCTGGACAGGGGTTCGAGCAGTACTTC. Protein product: CASSPGQGFEQYF.

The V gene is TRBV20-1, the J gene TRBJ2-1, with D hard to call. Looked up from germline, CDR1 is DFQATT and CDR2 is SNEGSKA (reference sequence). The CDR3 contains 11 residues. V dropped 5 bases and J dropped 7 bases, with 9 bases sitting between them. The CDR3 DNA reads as TGCAGTGCTTCTACCGGTAATGAGCAGTTCTTC. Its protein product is CSASTGNEQFF.

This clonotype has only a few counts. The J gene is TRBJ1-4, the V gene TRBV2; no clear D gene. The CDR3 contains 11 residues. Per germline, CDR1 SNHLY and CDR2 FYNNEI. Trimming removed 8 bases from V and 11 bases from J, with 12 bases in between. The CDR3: CASRIGGKLFF. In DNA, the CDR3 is TGTGCCAGCCGTATAGGTGGGAAACTGTTTTTT.

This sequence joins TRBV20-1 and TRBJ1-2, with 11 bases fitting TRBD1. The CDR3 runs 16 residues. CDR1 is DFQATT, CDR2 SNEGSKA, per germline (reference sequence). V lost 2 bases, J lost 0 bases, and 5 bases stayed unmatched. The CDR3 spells CSARWTGGASNYGYTF. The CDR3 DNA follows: TGCAGTGCTAGATGGACAGGGGGCGCCTCTAACTATGGCTACACCTTC.

CDR3 DNA: TGTGCCAGCAGTACCGAAGGGGGCATTAACTATGGCTACACCTTC. It yields the protein CASSTEGGINYGYTF. The gene calls are TRBV2 and TRBJ1-2, with 7 nucleotides matching TRBD1. With 5 bases clipped from V and 1 base from J, the junction kept 7 bases outside the gene matches. Germline CDR1 and CDR2: SNHLY and FYNNEI. The CDR3 has 15 amino acids.